A selection of T cell receptor beta chains follows, all from one sample in a study of identifying expanded T cells in peripheral blood. Sequencing used immunoSEQ multiplex PCR; TCRdb keeps in-frame clones, though not all of them. The sample yields around 82,000 clones, roughly 89% seen once. The source material was blood. Source of these receptors: a person aged 18 to 75 in good health. CDR3s include the opening cysteine and the closing phenylalanine or tryptophan. The D gene is left open where the match is weak. A clone size is listed for some rows: how often the clone was seen (once, few, many), or a class if it is expanded.

DNA	CDR3	size	D	V	J
TGTGCCAGCGACACCGGGACTAGCGTCTCCTACGAGCAGTACTTC	CASDTGTSVSYEQYF	once	TRBD2	TRBV28	TRBJ2-7
TGCGCCAGCAGCCAAGAACCCGTAGCGGGAGGTCTGGATACGCAGTATTTT	CASSQEPVAGGLDTQYF	-	TRBD2	TRBV4-1	TRBJ2-3
TGTGCCAGCAGCGAAGGACTAGCGGAGAGCTCCTACAATGAGCAGTTCTTC	CASSEGLAESSYNEQFF	-	TRBD2	TRBV9	TRBJ2-1
TGTGCCAGCAGTGGGATAGCGGGAGGACTCACAGATACGCAGTATTTT	CASSGIAGGLTDTQYF	few	TRBD2	TRBV6-6	TRBJ2-3
TGTGCCAGCAGTTACAGGTCTGAGTACGAGCAGTACTTC	CASSYRSEYEQYF	-	-	TRBV6-6	TRBJ2-7
TGCGCCAGCAGCCTGATCCCGACTCCAAACTATGGCTACACCTTC	CASSLIPTPNYGYTF	-	-	TRBV5-1	TRBJ1-2
TGTGCCAGCAGCAGTCAGTCTGGAAACACCATATATTTT	CASSSQSGNTIYF	-	-	TRBV2	TRBJ1-3
TGTGCCAGCAGCTTAAGCCTCCTAAGGGCAGATACGCAGTATTTT	CASSLSLLRADTQYF	-	-	TRBV11-2	TRBJ2-3
TGTGCCAGCATAGGACAGGGTCGGTACGAGCAGTACTTC	CASIGQGRYEQYF	-	TRBD1	TRBV28	TRBJ2-7
TGTGCCATCAGTGAGTATCCCGAGCAGTACTTC	CAISEYPEQYF	-	-	TRBV10-3	TRBJ2-7
TGTGCCAGCAGCTTTGGCAGGGGGGATACCGGGGAGCTGTTTTTT	CASSFGRGDTGELFF	-	-	TRBV11-3	TRBJ2-2
TGCGCCAGCAGCCAAGATTTGACAGGGGGGGCCTACGAGCAGTACTTC	CASSQDLTGGAYEQYF	-	TRBD1	TRBV4-3	TRBJ2-7
TGTGCCAGCAGCTCTAACCAGGGGGCGCTTGAAAAACTGTTTTTT	CASSSNQGALEKLFF	-	TRBD1	TRBV13	TRBJ1-4
TGCGCCAGCAGCTTGGTCGGGGACACTAACTATGGCTACACCTTC	CASSLVGDTNYGYTF	few	-	TRBV5-1	TRBJ1-2
TGTGCCAGCAGCTTAGCAGGGGGCGGAAACACCGGGGAGCTGTTTTTT	CASSLAGGGNTGELFF	few	TRBD1	TRBV7-2	TRBJ2-2
TGTGCCAGCAGTTTATCTCTCGGTCACTATGGCTACACCTTC	CASSLSLGHYGYTF	-	-	TRBV27	TRBJ1-2
TGTGCCAGCTCACCATCGACAGGGAACACTGAAGCTTTCTTT	CASSPSTGNTEAFF	-	-	TRBV18	TRBJ1-1
TGTGCCAGTAGTCCCGGGACCTCCCCAACCGGTGAGCAGTTCTTC	CASSPGTSPTGEQFF	-	-	TRBV19	TRBJ2-1
TGTGCCATCAGTGAGGGTGGAAACAATGAGCAGTTCTTC	CAISEGGNNEQFF	-	-	TRBV10-3	TRBJ2-1
TGTGCCAGCAGCTTAGACCAGGGGGCAGGTGGAAACACCATATATTTT	CASSLDQGAGGNTIYF	-	TRBD1	TRBV7-2	TRBJ1-3
TGTGCCACCAGCGGTACATTTATAGGACAGACCTACGAGCAGTACTTC	CATSGTFIGQTYEQYF	once	-	TRBV15	TRBJ2-7
TGTGCCAGCAGTTCGGGGACAGGGCGAAATCAGCCCCAGCATTTT	CASSSGTGRNQPQHF	-	TRBD1	TRBV6-5	TRBJ1-5
TGCAGCGTGGGAACCGGGTCCCACCTGGGGGAGCAGTTCTTC	CSVGTGSHLGEQFF	-	-	TRBV29-1	TRBJ2-1
TGTGCCAGCAGCCCAGAGGGGACAGGGACCACAGATACGCAGTATTTT	CASSPEGTGTTDTQYF	-	TRBD1	TRBV7-2	TRBJ2-3
TGTGCCAGCAGTGAAGCTGGACAGGGTTTCTATGGCTACACCTTC	CASSEAGQGFYGYTF	-	TRBD1	TRBV6-1	TRBJ1-2
TGTGCCAGTACCCTAAGGGGGGACAGCAACACTGAAGCTTTCTTT	CASTLRGDSNTEAFF	-	TRBD1	TRBV19	TRBJ1-1
TGTGCCAGCAGCTTAGCGGGGCAGCCCCAGCATTTT	CASSLAGQPQHF	-	-	TRBV7-8	TRBJ1-5
TGTGCCAGCAGCTTAAAGCCCCGGGGACAGGATAGCACAGATACGCAGTATTTT	CASSLKPRGQDSTDTQYF	-	TRBD1	TRBV7-3	TRBJ2-3
TGTGCCAGCAGCCCCGCTAGCGGGAGACCCCATGAGCAGTTCTTC	CASSPASGRPHEQFF	-	TRBD2	TRBV7-8	TRBJ2-1
TGTGCCAGCAGCCCCCACCGGATGGGGACAGACAATGAGCAGTTCTTC	CASSPHRMGTDNEQFF	-	TRBD1	TRBV7-2	TRBJ2-1
TGTGCCAGCTCACCCGGTAGTACCGCCTATGGCTACACCTTC	CASSPGSTAYGYTF	-	-	TRBV18	TRBJ1-2
TGTGCCAGTAGGGGGGCGGAATTTTCCTCTGGGGCCAACGTCCTGACTTTC	CASRGAEFSSGANVLTF	-	-	TRBV19	TRBJ2-6
TGTGCCAGCGGGACAGGGTTTTTTTTTGTCAATGAGCAGTTCTTC	CASGTGFFFVNEQFF	few	TRBD1	TRBV5-6	TRBJ2-1
TGTGCCAGCAGGACTGACTCCTACGAGCAGTACTTC	CASRTDSYEQYF	-	-	TRBV6-4	TRBJ2-7
TGCGCCAGCAGTGAGGGAACGGTTAGCTCCTACGAGCAGTACTTC	CASSEGTVSSYEQYF	-	-	TRBV10-1	TRBJ2-7
TGTGCCAGCAGTTTATGGGGCAGGGGTGCTTACGAGCAGTACTTC	CASSLWGRGAYEQYF	-	-	TRBV28	TRBJ2-7
TGTGCCAGCAGTTTCCCCCGGGAGGGAGTAAATGAGCAGTTCTTC	CASSFPREGVNEQFF	-	TRBD2	TRBV28	TRBJ2-1
TGTGCCAGCAGCCCCAACTCCTACGAGCAGTACTTC	CASSPNSYEQYF	-	-	TRBV5-4	TRBJ2-7